A selection of T cell receptor beta chains follows, all from one sample in a study of control samples from healthy donors and cancer patients. Only in-frame clones appear in the TCRdb table, and some are missing; sequencing was by immunoSEQ multiplex PCR. Found here are roughly 20,000 clones, 84% of them singletons; the top ten hold approximately 25%. What was sequenced was PBMCs. These receptors were collected from a man between 60 and 75 years old with colorectal cancer. Each CDR3 is given with its conserved first and last residue. The D gene is left open where the match is weak. Expanded clones are given a class, and other clones once, few, many or no size at all.

v_call	j_call	clone_size	d_call	cdr3_aa	cdr3_nt
TRBV7-2	TRBJ1-2	once	-	CASSLARQNYGYTF	TGTGCCAGCAGCTTAGCGCGCCAGAACTATGGCTACACCTTC
TRBV2	TRBJ1-1	-	-	CASSEVRNTEAFF	TGTGCCAGCAGTGAAGTCAGGAACACTGAAGCTTTCTTT
TRBV9	TRBJ1-3	-	-	CASSVGQGSFGNTIYF	TGTGCCAGCAGCGTTGGGCAGGGTAGTTTCGGAAACACCATATATTTT
TRBV18	TRBJ2-3	-	TRBD2	CASSLNSGGADTQYF	TGTGCCAGCTCTCTGAATAGCGGGGGGGCCGATACGCAGTATTTT
TRBV19	TRBJ1-1	-	-	CASSVDRLNTEAFF	TGTGCCAGTAGTGTGGACAGATTGAACACTGAAGCTTTCTTT
TRBV30	TRBJ1-2	-	-	CAWIRGRVYGYTF	TGTGCCTGGATTCGTGGACGGGTCTATGGCTACACCTTC
TRBV18	TRBJ2-3	-	-	CASTPDSHTDTQYF	TGTGCCAGCACCCCAGATTCCCACACAGATACGCAGTATTTT
TRBV27	TRBJ2-1	-	TRBD2	CASSLHRGGNYNEQFF	TGTGCCAGCAGTTTACACCGCGGGGGGAACTACAATGAGCAGTTCTTC
TRBV18	TRBJ2-2	-	-	CASSPMGTPQTGELFF	TGTGCCAGCTCACCAATGGGGACGCCTCAAACCGGGGAGCTGTTTTTT
TRBV19	TRBJ2-1	-	-	CASNQGRDNEQFF	TGTGCCAGTAATCAGGGACGGGACAATGAGCAGTTCTTC
TRBV5-1	TRBJ2-1	-	TRBD2	CASSLVASGGVYNEQFF	TGCGCCAGCAGCTTGGTGGCTAGCGGGGGGGTTTACAATGAGCAGTTCTTC
TRBV5-4	TRBJ1-5	-	-	CASSREEGSGDQPQHF	TGTGCCAGCAGCAGAGAGGAAGGGAGTGGCGATCAGCCCCAGCATTTT
TRBV28	TRBJ2-6	-	TRBD1	CASSEGQGGSGANVLTF	TGTGCCAGCAGCGAAGGACAGGGCGGTTCCGGGGCCAACGTCCTGACTTTC
TRBV6-5	TRBJ1-1	-	-	CASITTGARSTEAFF	TGTGCCAGCATTACGACAGGAGCCAGGAGCACTGAAGCTTTCTTT
TRBV5-1	TRBJ1-1	-	-	CASSRQDDTEAFF	TGCGCCAGCAGCCGACAGGACGACACTGAAGCTTTCTTT
TRBV29-1	TRBJ2-5	-	-	CSVDYGEETQYF	TGCAGCGTTGATTACGGGGAGGAGACCCAGTACTTC
TRBV5-4	TRBJ2-2	-	-	CASSPGGTGGLRTGELFF	TGTGCCAGCAGCCCAGGGGGAACGGGGGGGCTACGTACCGGGGAGCTGTTTTTT
TRBV30	TRBJ1-2	-	-	CAWSAGLYGYTF	TGTGCCTGGAGTGCAGGACTGTATGGCTACACCTTC
TRBV18	TRBJ2-7	-	TRBD1	CASSPGTGGRFEQYF	TGTGCCAGCTCACCCGGGACAGGGGGCCGTTTCGAGCAGTACTTC
TRBV6-5	TRBJ2-7	once	TRBD1	CASNPGQGYRYQQYF	TGTGCCAGCAACCCGGGACAGGGATACCGCTACCAGCAGTACTTC
TRBV15	TRBJ2-2	-	TRBD1	CATRSGGSPNTGELFF	TGTGCCACCAGATCAGGGGGCTCCCCGAACACCGGGGAGCTGTTTTTT
TRBV19	TRBJ2-6	-	TRBD1	CASRLLGTELFSGANVLTF	TGTGCCAGTAGACTCCTCGGGACAGAATTATTCTCTGGGGCCAACGTCCTGACTTTC
TRBV6-2/TRBV6-3	TRBJ1-1	-	-	CASSYGSTRPNTEAFF	TGTGCCAGCAGTTACGGATCAACAAGGCCGAACACTGAAGCTTTCTTT
TRBV18	TRBJ1-5	-	TRBD1	CASSPTGEEGNQPQHF	TGTGCCAGCTCACCCACAGGGGAGGAAGGCAATCAGCCCCAGCATTTT
TRBV7-9	TRBJ2-5	-	-	CASSSHWETQYF	TGTGCCAGCAGCTCACATTGGGAGACCCAGTACTTC
TRBV5-5	TRBJ2-3	few	TRBD1	CASSLVGGQGTDTQYF	TGTGCCAGCAGCTTGGTGGGGGGACAGGGAACAGATACGCAGTATTTT
TRBV2	TRBJ1-1	-	TRBD1	CASNQGVSEAFF	TGTGCCAGCAATCAGGGGGTTAGTGAAGCTTTCTTT
TRBV19	TRBJ2-1	few	TRBD1	CASRQGVRNEQFF	TGTGCCAGTAGGCAGGGGGTCAGAAATGAGCAGTTCTTC
TRBV18	TRBJ1-1	-	-	CASSPLAGLGNTEAFF	TGTGCCAGCTCACCACTAGCTGGGTTGGGAAACACTGAAGCTTTCTTT
TRBV5-1	TRBJ1-2	-	TRBD1	CASTDRGSYGYTF	TGCGCCAGCACCGACAGGGGTAGCTATGGCTACACCTTC
TRBV13	TRBJ1-5	once	-	CASSLGVTQPQHF	TGTGCCAGCAGCTTAGGAGTCACTCAGCCCCAGCATTTT
TRBV5-4	TRBJ2-1	-	TRBD1	CASSLRRDSNEQFF	TGTGCCAGCAGCCTACGCCGGGACAGCAATGAGCAGTTCTTC
TRBV5-1	TRBJ1-1	-	-	CASSFQQGSYTEAFF	TGCGCCAGCAGCTTCCAACAGGGCTCGTACACTGAAGCTTTCTTT
TRBV5-6	TRBJ1-3	-	-	CASSLFFGPGDTIYF	TGTGCCAGCAGCTTGTTCTTCGGACCCGGGGACACCATATATTTT
TRBV25-1	TRBJ1-1	few	-	CASRTLGDTEAFF	TGTGCCAGCAGAACTTTGGGGGACACTGAAGCTTTCTTT
TRBV7-6	TRBJ2-3	-	-	CASSTLGAGNTDTQYF	TGTGCCAGCAGCACCTTGGGGGCGGGGAACACAGATACGCAGTATTTT
TRBV2	TRBJ1-6	once	-	CASARGPERGNSPLHF	TGTGCCAGCGCGAGGGGTCCCGAACGGGGTAATTCACCCCTCCACTTT
TRBV5-6	TRBJ1-2	-	TRBD1	CASSLDMAGGIYGYTF	TGTGCCAGCAGCTTGGATATGGCAGGGGGAATCTATGGCTACACCTTC
TRBV7-9	TRBJ1-1	-	-	CASSFQENTEAFF	TGTGCCAGCAGCTTTCAGGAGAACACTGAAGCTTTCTTT
TRBV6-2/TRBV6-3	TRBJ1-1	-	-	CASSYALRLMGTEAFF	TGTGCCAGCAGTTATGCATTGCGGTTGATGGGCACTGAAGCTTTCTTT
TRBV18	TRBJ2-7	-	-	CASSPGASYEQYF	TGTGCCAGCTCACCAGGCGCCAGCTACGAGCAGTACTTC
TRBV5-1	TRBJ1-1	-	TRBD1	CASSTWDSMNTEAFF	TGCGCCAGCAGCACTTGGGACAGCATGAACACTGAAGCTTTCTTT
TRBV30	TRBJ1-6	-	TRBD1	CAWSVLRRDSLNSPLHF	TGTGCCTGGAGTGTATTACGCCGGGACAGCCTTAATTCACCCCTCCACTTT
TRBV15	TRBJ1-1	-	-	CATGREGMDTEAFF	TGTGCCACCGGACGGGAGGGAATGGACACTGAAGCTTTCTTT
TRBV4-1	TRBJ2-2	-	TRBD2	CASSLSGTNTGELFF	TGCGCCAGCAGCCTCAGCGGGACGAACACCGGGGAGCTGTTTTTT